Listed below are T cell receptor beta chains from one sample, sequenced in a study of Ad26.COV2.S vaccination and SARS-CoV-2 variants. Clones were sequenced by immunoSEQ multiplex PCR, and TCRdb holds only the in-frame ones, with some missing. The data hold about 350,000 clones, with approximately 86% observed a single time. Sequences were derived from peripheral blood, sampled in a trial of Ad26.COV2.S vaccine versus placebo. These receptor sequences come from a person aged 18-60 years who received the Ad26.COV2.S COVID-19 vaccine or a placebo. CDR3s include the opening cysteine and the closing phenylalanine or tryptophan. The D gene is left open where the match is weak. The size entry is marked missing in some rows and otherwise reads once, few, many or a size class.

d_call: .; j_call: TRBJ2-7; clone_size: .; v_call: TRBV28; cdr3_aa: CASSHRVREQYF; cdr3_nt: TGTGCCAGCAGTCACAGGGTGCGGGAGCAGTACTTC
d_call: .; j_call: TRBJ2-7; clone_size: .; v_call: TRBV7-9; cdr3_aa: CASRNRSSYEQYF; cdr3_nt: TGTGCCAGCAGGAACAGGTCATCATACGAGCAGTACTTC
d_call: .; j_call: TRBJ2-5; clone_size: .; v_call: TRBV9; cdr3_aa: CASSDHPGLQETQYF; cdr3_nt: TGTGCCAGCAGCGACCACCCGGGCCTTCAAGAGACCCAGTACTTC
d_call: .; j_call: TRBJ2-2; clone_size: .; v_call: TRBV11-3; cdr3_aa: CASSPPEGGGTGELFF; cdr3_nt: TGTGCCAGCAGCCCCCCGGAAGGGGGTGGTACCGGGGAGCTGTTTTTT
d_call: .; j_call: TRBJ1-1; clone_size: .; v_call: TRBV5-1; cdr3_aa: CASSLVSTVEAFF; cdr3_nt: TGCGCCAGCAGCTTAGTTAGCACAGTTGAAGCTTTCTTT
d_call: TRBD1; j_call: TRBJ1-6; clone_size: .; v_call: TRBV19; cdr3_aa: CASSRQGPSNSPLHF; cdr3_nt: TGTGCCAGTAGCCGACAGGGGCCCTCAAATTCACCCCTCCACTTT
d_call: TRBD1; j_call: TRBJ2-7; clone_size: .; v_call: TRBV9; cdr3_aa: CASSVDPGQGSYEQYF; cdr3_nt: TGTGCCAGCAGCGTAGACCCGGGACAGGGCTCCTACGAGCAGTACTTC
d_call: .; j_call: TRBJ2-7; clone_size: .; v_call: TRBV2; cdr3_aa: CASARTYEQYF; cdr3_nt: TGTGCCAGCGCTCGGACCTACGAGCAGTACTTC
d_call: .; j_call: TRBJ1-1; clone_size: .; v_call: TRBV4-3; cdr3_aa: CASSQEPGTEAFF; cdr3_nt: TGCGCCAGCAGCCAAGAACCAGGGACTGAAGCTTTCTTT
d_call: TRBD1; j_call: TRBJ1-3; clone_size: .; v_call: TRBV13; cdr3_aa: CASSLGDRASGNTIYF; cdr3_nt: TGTGCCAGCAGCTTAGGGGACAGGGCCTCTGGAAACACCATATATTTT
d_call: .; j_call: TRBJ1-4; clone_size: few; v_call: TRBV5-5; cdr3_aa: CASSFGTTNEKLFF; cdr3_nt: TGTGCCAGCAGCTTCGGAACAACTAATGAAAAACTGTTTTTT
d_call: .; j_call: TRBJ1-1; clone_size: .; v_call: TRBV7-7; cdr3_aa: CASSLALNTEAFF; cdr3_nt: TGTGCTAGCAGCTTAGCTCTGAACACTGAAGCTTTCTTT
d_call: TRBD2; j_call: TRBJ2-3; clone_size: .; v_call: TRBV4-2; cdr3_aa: CASSASGTSGGLSTDTQYF; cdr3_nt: TGTGCCAGCAGCGCTTCCGGGACTAGCGGGGGCCTTAGCACAGATACGCAGTATTTT
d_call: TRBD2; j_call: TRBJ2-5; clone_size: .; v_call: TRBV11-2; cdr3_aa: CASSFRRSGGYQETQYF; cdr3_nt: TGTGCCAGCAGCTTCCGAAGGAGCGGGGGATACCAAGAGACCCAGTACTTC
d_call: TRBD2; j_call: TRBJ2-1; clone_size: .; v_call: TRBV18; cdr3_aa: CASSPRASGGNSYNEQFF; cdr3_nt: TGTGCCAGCTCACCAAGGGCTAGCGGGGGTAACTCCTACAATGAGCAGTTCTTC
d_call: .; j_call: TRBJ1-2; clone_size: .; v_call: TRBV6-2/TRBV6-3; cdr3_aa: CASSSPSVPSESGYTF; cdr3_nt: TGTGCCAGCAGTTCCCCCTCGGTCCCGTCGGAGAGTGGCTACACCTTC
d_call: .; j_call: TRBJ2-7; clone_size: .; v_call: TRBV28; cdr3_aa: CASSLPGYEQYF; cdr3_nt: TGTGCCAGCAGTTTACCGGGCTACGAGCAGTACTTC
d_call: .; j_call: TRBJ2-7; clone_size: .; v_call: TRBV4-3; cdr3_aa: CASSQDLIGPSYEQYF; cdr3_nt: TGCGCCAGCAGCCAAGATCTTATAGGACCCAGCTACGAGCAGTACTTC
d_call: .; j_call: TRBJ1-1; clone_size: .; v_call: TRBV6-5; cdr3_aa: CASSYSLGTEAFF; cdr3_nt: TGTGCCAGCAGTTACTCCTTGGGCACTGAAGCTTTCTTT
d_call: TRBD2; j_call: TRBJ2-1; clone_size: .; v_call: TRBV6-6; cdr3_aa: CASKEGLASYNEQFF; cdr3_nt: TGTGCCAGCAAGGAGGGACTAGCGTCCTACAATGAGCAGTTCTTC
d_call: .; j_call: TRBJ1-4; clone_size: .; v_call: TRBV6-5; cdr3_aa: CASSYSGRPTNEKLFF; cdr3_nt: TGTGCCAGCAGTTACTCGGGGAGGCCAACTAATGAAAAACTGTTTTTT
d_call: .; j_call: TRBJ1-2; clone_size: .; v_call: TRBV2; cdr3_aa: CASTRTLITGGGYGYTF; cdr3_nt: TGTGCCAGCACCCGGACCCTCATAACGGGAGGGGGGTATGGCTACACCTTC
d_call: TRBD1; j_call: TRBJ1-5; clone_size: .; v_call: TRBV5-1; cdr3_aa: CASSLAGGFNQPQHF; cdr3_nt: TGCGCCAGCAGCTTGGCAGGGGGCTTCAATCAGCCCCAGCATTTT
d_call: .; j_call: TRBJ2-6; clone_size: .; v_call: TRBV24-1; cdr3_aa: CATSDNRLTISGANVLTF; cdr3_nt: TGTGCCACCAGTGATAACAGATTAACTATCTCTGGGGCCAACGTCCTGACTTTC
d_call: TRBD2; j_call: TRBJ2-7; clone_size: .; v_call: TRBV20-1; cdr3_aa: CSASASGTYEQYF; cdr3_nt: TGCAGTGCTAGTGCTAGCGGTACCTACGAGCAGTACTTC
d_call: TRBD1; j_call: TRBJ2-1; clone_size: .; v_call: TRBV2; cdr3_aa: CASSGTGNIGNEQFF; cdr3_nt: TGTGCCAGCAGTGGGACAGGGAATATTGGAAATGAGCAGTTCTTC
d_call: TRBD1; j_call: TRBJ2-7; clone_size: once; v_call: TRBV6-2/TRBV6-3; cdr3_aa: CASSHRGTATQYF; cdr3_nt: TGTGCCAGCAGTCATAGAGGGACAGCAACACAGTACTTC
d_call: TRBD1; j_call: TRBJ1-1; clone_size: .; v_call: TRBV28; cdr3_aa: CASRETGGGITEAFF; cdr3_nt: TGTGCCAGCAGGGAAACAGGGGGCGGGATCACTGAAGCTTTCTTT
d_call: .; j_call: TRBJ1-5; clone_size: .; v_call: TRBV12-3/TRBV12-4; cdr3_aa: CASSYRERPQHF; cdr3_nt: TGTGCCAGCAGTTACCGGGAACGGCCCCAGCATTTT
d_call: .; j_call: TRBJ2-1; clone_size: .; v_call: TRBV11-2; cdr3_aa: CASSLAANNEQFF; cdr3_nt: TGTGCCAGCAGCTTAGCAGCTAACAATGAGCAGTTCTTC
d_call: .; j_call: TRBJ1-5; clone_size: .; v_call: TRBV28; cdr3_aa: CASSLGWGSNQPQHF; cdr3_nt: TGTGCCAGCAGTTTAGGCTGGGGAAGCAATCAGCCCCAGCATTTT
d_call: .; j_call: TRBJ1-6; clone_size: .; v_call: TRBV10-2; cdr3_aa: CASSDGDVDSPLHF; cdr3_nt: TGCGCCAGCAGTGACGGGGACGTAGATTCACCCCTCCACTTT
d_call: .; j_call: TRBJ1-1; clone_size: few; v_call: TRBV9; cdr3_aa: CASSVSGRNTEAFF; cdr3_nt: TGTGCCAGCAGCGTTTCAGGGCGGAACACTGAAGCTTTCTTT
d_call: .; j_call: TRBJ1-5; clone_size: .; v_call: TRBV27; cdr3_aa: CASSLTWNQPQHF; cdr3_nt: TGTGCCAGCAGCCTGACCTGGAATCAGCCCCAGCATTTT
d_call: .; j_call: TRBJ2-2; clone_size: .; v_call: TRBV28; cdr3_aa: CASSLPLTGELFF; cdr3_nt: TGTGCCAGCAGTTTGCCGTTGACCGGGGAGCTGTTTTTT
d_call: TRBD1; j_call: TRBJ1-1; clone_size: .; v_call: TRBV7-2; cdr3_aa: CASSATQGMNTEAFF; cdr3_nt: TGTGCCAGCAGCGCCACACAGGGGATGAACACTGAAGCTTTCTTT
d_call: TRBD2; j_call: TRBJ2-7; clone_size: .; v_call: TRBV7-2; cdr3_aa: CASSLAPSGGEQYF; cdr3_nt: TGTGCCAGCAGCTTAGCGCCTAGCGGAGGGGAGCAGTACTTC
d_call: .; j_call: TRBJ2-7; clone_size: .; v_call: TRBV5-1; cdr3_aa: CASSAAGPRGYEQYF; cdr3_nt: TGCGCCAGCAGCGCCGCTGGCCCGCGAGGATACGAGCAGTACTTC
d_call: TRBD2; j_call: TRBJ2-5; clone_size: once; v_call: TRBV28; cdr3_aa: CASSKGLAGGRETQYF; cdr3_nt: TGTGCCAGCAGTAAGGGACTAGCGGGAGGAAGGGAGACCCAGTACTTC
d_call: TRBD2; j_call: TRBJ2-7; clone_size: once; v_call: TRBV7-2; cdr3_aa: CASSLGLGIYEQYF; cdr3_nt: TGTGCCAGCAGCCTCGGACTAGGAATCTACGAGCAGTACTTC